This T cell receptor beta chain was recorded in a study of patients and donors after allogeneic stem cell transplantation. MiXCR, applied by TCRdb to the RT-PCR reads, yields one record per CDR3 protein. The table records roughly 940,000 distinct CDR3 sequences, roughly 18% of them present only once. Trimming removed 2 bases at V and 6 bases at J, with 7 bases between. The CDR3 has 12 amino acids. Many counts were recorded for this clonotype. The sample was blood, either unsorted or a sorted T cell fraction (not recorded which). The J gene is TRBJ1-2, the V gene TRBV12-3 or TRBV12-4; D is possibly TRBD1 (5 bases). This receptor was obtained from a human donor who was either an allogeneic HSCT recipient or a stem cell or donor lymphocyte infusion donor (not recorded which). It is not recorded whose cells these are; they may come from a transplant donor. For the CDR3, the DNA is TGTGCCAGCAGTTTACTGGGGGATGGCTACACCTTC. This codes for CASSLLGDGYTF.